The 25 T cell receptor beta chains presented below share a single source sample, sequenced in a study of early T cells in non-severe SARS-CoV-2 infection (dated by TCRdb to 2020 to 2023). The method was 5' RACE. TCRdb records NextSeq 500 as the sequencer. Through fastp at Q25 and MiXCR, TCRdb rebuilt clones from the public reads, retaining in-frame beta chains. Every entry covers one CDR3 protein and lists the most common genes and DNA from its rows. The table for this sample lists 75,000 to 80,000 distinct CDR3 sequences; about 15% of them were counted only once. The top ten clonotypes cover 2.5% to 3% of the sample. Input material: whole blood. Receptor source: an adult who was a healthcare worker with PCR-confirmed SARS-CoV-2 infection or an uninfected control (not recorded which).

The J gene is TRBJ1-6, the V gene TRBV6-6; tentatively, D is TRBD1 (5 bases). From germline, CDR1 is MNHNY and CDR2 SVGAGI (reference sequence). V was pared by 5 bases and J by 9 bases, with 14 bases between. The CDR3 spans 14 residues. The CDR3 DNA reads as TGTGCCAGCAGTGTCCCCCCAGGGATTTCACCCCTCCACTTT. As protein: CASSVPPGISPLHF.

J is TRBJ2-7 and V is TRBV20-1; a weak D match, TRBD2 (6 bases). Trimming shortened V by 4 bases and J by 0 bases, and 13 bases separated the two germline ends. Per germline, CDR1 DFQATT and CDR2 SNEGSKA (reference sequence). The CDR3 sequence is 14 residues long. CDR3 DNA sequence: TGCAGTGCTACCCGGGGGAAGGGCTCCTACGAGCAGTACTTC. Translated, it gives CSATRGKGSYEQYF.

This clonotype was detected ten times or more. V and J are TRBV10-3 and TRBJ2-1; TRBD2 agrees at 7 bases. The V and J ends lost 0 bases and 3 bases, in that order; junction bases with no gene match: 5. From germline, CDR1 is ENHRY and CDR2 SYGVKD. CDR3 size: 16 residues. CDR3 nucleotides: TGTGCCATCAGTGAGTCTGGGTCTAGCGGCTACAATGAGCAGTTCTTC. Residues: CAISESGSSGYNEQFF.

This clonotype was seen more than once but under ten times. This chain joins TRBV7-8 and TRBJ1-1; tentative D call: TRBD1 (6 bases). CDR3 length: 17 residues. Germline V CDR1 and CDR2: SGHVS, FQNEAQ. Trimming took off 10 bases at V and 4 bases at J, with 28 bases between the two ends. As DNA, the CDR3 is TGTGCCACCGGAATGTTTCGGGGGGCCCCTGCCATCACTGAAGCTTTCTTT. Residues: CATGMFRGAPAITEAFF.

This clonotype appeared many times. The CDR3 loop reads CAWSVQKGRVEKLFF. In DNA form, the CDR3 reads TGTGCCTGGAGTGTACAGAAGGGAAGAGTGGAAAAACTGTTTTTT. V gene TRBV30 combines with J gene TRBJ1-4; D not certain. This CDR3 has 15 residues. Germline CDR1 and CDR2: GTSNPN and SVGIG (reference sequence). With 0 bases removed from V and 8 bases from J, the gap between germline ends came to 16 bases.

The CDR3, as DNA: TGTGCCAGCAGCTCCCGGGGTCCCGAGGCAGGCGAGCAGTACTTC. Translating gives CASSSRGPEAGEQYF. This chain links TRBV11-2 with TRBJ2-7, with a weak D call TRBD2 (5 bases). The CDR3 covers 15 residues. CDR1 and CDR2 (germline): SGHAT, FQNNGV. V was clipped by 4 bases and J by 6 bases, with 19 bases between them.

This clonotype occurred many times. The chain uses TRBV20-1 and TRBJ2-1; perhaps D is TRBD1 or TRBD2 (6 bases each). This CDR3 spans 12 amino acids. CDR1 and CDR2 (germline): DFQATT, SNEGSKA (reference sequence). CDR3 coding DNA: TGCAGCGCCGGAGGGGGATTGAATGAGCAGTTCTTC. This encodes CSAGGGLNEQFF.

This clonotype has only a few counts. The V gene is TRBV4-1, the J gene TRBJ2-7; 11 nucleotides match TRBD1. CDR1 is MGHRA and CDR2 is YSYEKL in the germline V gene. Trimming at V came to 1 base and at J to 3 bases, leaving 8 bases not matched to a gene. The CDR3 spans 17 residues. The DNA of the CDR3 is TGCGCCAGCAGCCAAGCCCGAACCGGGACAGGGGGCTACGAGCAGTACTTC. Residues: CASSQARTGTGGYEQYF.

The chain joins TRBV5-5 to TRBJ1-2, with D perhaps TRBD1 (5 bases). Trimming took 1 base from V and 3 from J, leaving 19 bases between them. The germline V gene has CDR1 SGHKS and CDR2 YYEKEE (reference sequence). The CDR3 runs 17 residues. As DNA, the CDR3 is TGTGCCAGCAGCTTGATACAGGTTACCCCCATAGACTATGGCTACACCTTC. The encoded protein is CASSLIQVTPIDYGYTF.

V is TRBV7-9 and J is TRBJ1-1; D may be TRBD1 (5 bases). V was cut by 4 bases and J by 4 bases, with 19 bases left in between. Germline lookup yields CDR1 SEHNR and CDR2 FQNEAQ (reference sequence). This CDR3 spans 16 amino acids. The CDR3 loop reads CASSSSIDRRGTEAFF. CDR3 bases: TGTGCCAGCAGCTCTTCCATAGACCGGAGGGGCACTGAAGCTTTCTTT.

This clonotype was observed a handful of times. V gene TRBV4-1 combines with J gene TRBJ1-1; D not resolved. The ends were cut back, 2 bases at V and 5 bases at J, with 9 bases in the middle. The CDR3 has 13 residues. The germline V gene has CDR1 MGHRA and CDR2 YSYEKL. This chain's CDR3 is CASSQTLGTEAFF. For the CDR3, the DNA is TGCGCCAGCAGCCAAACCCTAGGGACTGAAGCTTTCTTT.

This clonotype was detected a few times. The V call is TRBV29-1, the J call TRBJ1-4; tentatively, D is TRBD1 (5 bases). CDR1 is SQVTM, CDR2 ANQGSEA, per germline. V was clipped by 5 bases and J by 7 bases, with 11 bases between them. CDR3 length equals 12 residues. The CDR3 DNA reads as TGCAGCGTTATATACGGGGGTGAAAAACTGTTTTTT. Amino acid sequence: CSVIYGGEKLFF.

The V gene is TRBV4-1, the J gene TRBJ1-2; TRBD1 agrees at 7 bases. Germline V lookup: CDR1 MGHRA, CDR2 YSYEKL. Losses at the gene ends were 3 bases for V and 2 bases for J; bases not matched to a gene: 6. CDR3 length: 15 residues. The CDR3 DNA reads TGCGCCAGCAGCCACACAGGGGAAATGAACTATGGCTACACCTTC. Translated: CASSHTGEMNYGYTF.

This CDR3 is CASSSIAGGYNEQFF. CDR3 DNA sequence: TGTGCCAGCAGTTCCATAGCGGGAGGGTACAATGAGCAGTTCTTC. The rearrangement uses TRBV6-5 and TRBJ2-1, with TRBD2 matching over 11 bases. The CDR3 totals 15 residues. V trimming: 4 bases; J trimming: 4 bases; junction bases outside the gene matches: 3. The V gene's germline CDR1 is MNHEY and CDR2 SVGAGI.

The V gene is TRBV6-5, the J gene TRBJ1-2; D is unresolved. Deletions cut 6 bases from V and 5 bases from J, with 7 bases between. The CDR3 totals 11 residues. Germline lookup yields CDR1 MNHEY and CDR2 SVGAGI. CDR3 DNA: TGTGCCAGCAGAAAGGGTTATGGCTACACCTTC. Encoded protein: CASRKGYGYTF.

The chain links TRBV10-3 to TRBJ2-3, with 10 bases lining up with TRBD2. This CDR3 comprises 15 residues. Germline V gene lookup returns CDR1 ENHRY and CDR2 SYGVKD. Trimming removed 10 bases from V and 5 bases from J; junction bases left unmatched: 12. As DNA, the CDR3 is TGTGCCACCCGCATTTCCCGGACTAGCGGAGATACGCAGTATTTT. Translating it yields CATRISRTSGDTQYF.

The gene calls are TRBV20-1 and TRBJ2-5, with D tentatively TRBD2 (7 bases). Germline CDR1 and CDR2: DFQATT and SNEGSKA (reference sequence). This CDR3 spans 13 amino acids. V was cut by 3 bases and J by 2 bases, with 10 bases left in between. CDR3 sequence: CSASGGLQETQYF. CDR3 DNA sequence: TGCAGTGCTAGCGGGGGGCTACAAGAGACCCAGTACTTC.

The chain uses TRBV3-1 and TRBJ1-5; 7 positions match TRBD1. There are 14 residues in the CDR3. Germline V gives CDR1 LGHDT, CDR2 YNNKEL (reference sequence). Trimming removed 1 base from V and 7 bases from J; junction bases left unmatched: 4. CDR3 sequence: CASSQATGRQPQHF. In DNA form, the CDR3 reads TGTGCCAGCAGCCAAGCGACAGGGAGGCAGCCCCAGCATTTT.

This clonotype was recorded at least ten times. The chain recombines TRBV6-5 with TRBJ1-1; tentative D call: TRBD1 (6 bases). Trimming shortened V by 8 bases and J by 4 bases, and 20 bases separated the two germline ends. This CDR3 spans 15 amino acids. From germline, CDR1 is MNHEY and CDR2 SVGAGI. CDR3 loop: CASAYRARMGTEAFF. The CDR3 nucleotides read TGTGCCAGCGCTTACAGGGCGCGGATGGGCACTGAAGCTTTCTTT.

The V and J genes are TRBV10-3 and TRBJ2-1, with D possibly being TRBD2 (5 bases). The CDR3 is made up of 14 amino acids. Deletions cut 4 bases from V and 8 bases from J, with 15 bases between. From germline, CDR1 is ENHRY and CDR2 SYGVKD. CDR3 loop: CAISGLASLHEQFF. The CDR3 coding sequence is TGTGCCATCAGTGGTCTAGCATCCCTCCATGAGCAGTTCTTC.

This clonotype was recorded a few times. The chain employs TRBV24-1 and TRBJ2-7; 7 bases agree with TRBD1. From germline, CDR1 is KGHDR and CDR2 SFDVKD. The CDR3 covers 14 residues. V lost 3 bases, J lost 4 bases, and 5 bases stayed unmatched. The CDR3 nucleotides read TGTGCCACCAGTGATGGGGACAGTTGGTACGAGCAGTACTTC. Its protein is CATSDGDSWYEQYF.

This clonotype appeared a few times. The V and J genes are TRBV5-6 and TRBJ1-1, with D possibly TRBD1 on 5 matching bases. With 4 bases removed from V and 4 bases from J, the gap between germline ends came to 11 bases. The germline gives CDR1 SGHDT, CDR2 YYEEEE. This CDR3 is built from 13 residues. The CDR3 DNA reads TGTGCCAGCAGCGGAATGGGGGGCACTGAAGCTTTCTTT. Protein sequence: CASSGMGGTEAFF.

The chain recombines TRBV29-1 with TRBJ2-1; 11 bases match TRBD2. Germline CDR1 and CDR2: SQVTM and ANQGSEA. Germline trimming cut 7 bases from V and 10 bases from J; bases unmatched to any gene: 15. CDR3 length: 15 residues. CDR3 loop: CSGTPSGGSRGEQFF. The CDR3 bases are TGCAGCGGCACGCCTAGCGGGGGGTCCCGGGGCGAGCAGTTCTTC.

This chain links TRBV3-1 with TRBJ2-1; 15 bases agree with TRBD2. Germline assignment: CDR1 LGHDT and CDR2 YNNKEL (reference sequence). Unmatched junction bases numbered 3, after V lost 5 bases and J lost 4 bases. This CDR3 has 16 residues. CDR3 loop: CASSSGLAGGYNEQFF. The DNA for the CDR3 is TGTGCCAGCAGCTCGGGACTAGCGGGGGGTTACAATGAGCAGTTCTTC.

The rearrangement joins TRBV3-1 to TRBJ2-7; 8 nucleotides agree with TRBD2. This CDR3 is 14 amino acids long. V lost 4 bases, J lost 6 bases, and 8 bases stayed unmatched. In germline, CDR1 is LGHDT, CDR2 YNNKEL (reference sequence). The DNA for the CDR3 is TGTGCCAGCAGCCGGCGAGCGGGAGTTTTCGAGCAGTACTTC. Translated: CASSRRAGVFEQYF.